Following are 14 T cell receptor beta chains from one sample sequenced in a study of T cells after yellow fever vaccination. TCRdb re-called the 5' RACE reads with MiXCR, one entry per CDR3 protein. The sample lists about 510,000 distinct CDR3 sequences, 21% occurring once. The sample was PBMCs, taken less than 25 days after the first yellow fever vaccination. The receptors were gathered from a man aged 18 to 29 who received the YFV17D yellow fever vaccine.

The table lists this clonotype with a few counts. The chain recombines TRBV28 with TRBJ2-1; 9 bases are a match to TRBD1. The V segment lost 1 base and the J segment 4 bases; nucleotides outside the gene matches: 11. Germline V CDR1 and CDR2: MDHEN, SYDVKM. The CDR3 is 18 residues long. CDR3 bases: TGTGCCAGCAGTTTATTCACAGGGGGCCTTTACCAATACAATGAGCAGTTCTTC. This codes for CASSLFTGGLYQYNEQFF. Using reference TRBV28 and TRBJ2-1 for the parts outside the CDR3, the full variable domain is DVKVTQSSRYLVKRTGEKVFLECVQDMDHENMFWYRQDPGLGLRLIYFSYDVKMKEKGDIPEGYSVSREKKERFSLILESASTNQTSMYLCASSLFTGGLYQYNEQFFGPGTRLTVL.

This clonotype was observed a handful of times. The junction departs from the called germline gene at one end, perhaps through a read error. The CDR3, as DNA: TGCAGTGCTAGAGATAGCCTAGCGGGGGTCTTC. Its translation is CSARDSLAGVF. The chain couples TRBV20-1 to TRBJ2-7, with 10 bases aligning to TRBD2. Germline V gene lookup returns CDR1 DFQATT and CDR2 SNEGSKA (reference sequence). The length of the CDR3 is 11 residues.

This clonotype was seen only a few times. The chain combines TRBV10-2 with TRBJ2-1, with 7 bases lining up with TRBD2. Per germline, CDR1 WSHSY and CDR2 SAAADI. CDR3 length equals 12 residues. Unmatched junction bases numbered 0, after V lost 0 bases and J lost 10 bases. The chain's CDR3 is CASSESRGEQFF. The CDR3, as DNA: TGCGCCAGCAGTGAGTCGCGGGGGGAGCAGTTCTTC.

There are a few counts of this clonotype. The chain is built from TRBV18 and TRBJ2-5; TRBD2 is a possible D gene (6 bases). Germline CDR1 reads KGHSH; CDR2 reads LQKENI. The CDR3 is 14 residues long. Deletions cut 4 bases from V and 3 bases from J, with 12 bases between. CDR3 region: CASSLTRMEETQYF. In nucleotides, the CDR3 is TGTGCCAGCTCACTGACTAGGATGGAAGAGACCCAGTACTTC.

This clonotype was seen a handful of times. This chain's CDR3 is CASSSWRDSPLHF. The CDR3, as DNA: TGTGCCAGCAGTTCCTGGAGAGATTCACCCCTCCACTTT. This chain joins TRBV6-6 and TRBJ1-6; no definite D call. The CDR3 is made up of 13 amino acids. Per the germline V gene, CDR1 is MNHNY and CDR2 is SVGAGI (reference sequence). Trimming pared 4 bases from V and 8 bases from J, leaving 9 bases between.

This clonotype was observed a handful of times. V and J are TRBV4-1 and TRBJ2-1; D perhaps matches TRBD1 (7 bases). Trimming removed 3 bases at V and 10 bases at J, with 13 bases between. This CDR3 is 13 amino acids long. In germline, CDR1 is MGHRA, CDR2 YSYEKL. CDR3 nucleotides: TGCGCCAGCAGCCACCCAGGGGGGACAGAGCAGTTCTTC. Translating gives CASSHPGGTEQFF.

This sequence joins TRBV18 and TRBJ2-3, with D tentatively TRBD1 or TRBD2 (5 bases each). The CDR3 contains 15 residues. Germline CDR1 and CDR2: KGHSH and LQKENI. V was clipped by 1 base and J by 6 bases, with 14 bases between them. The CDR3 reads CASSPRDPKADTQYF. As DNA, the CDR3 is TGTGCCAGCTCACCACGGGACCCTAAGGCCGATACGCAGTATTTT.

J is TRBJ1-4 and V is TRBV4-3, with D perhaps TRBD1 (5 bases). V was shortened by 3 bases and J by 3 bases, with 11 bases between the two germline ends. The CDR3 loop spans 15 amino acids. The germline V gene encodes CDR1 LGHNA and CDR2 YSLEER. The CDR3 DNA is TGCGCCAGCAGCCAGAGGGGAATAGCTAATGAAAAACTGTTTTTT. This gives the protein CASSQRGIANEKLFF.

This clonotype was detected many times. The V gene is TRBV12-3 or TRBV12-4, the J gene TRBJ2-7; 7 bases match TRBD1. This CDR3 comprises 16 residues. Trimming took 8 bases from V and 3 from J; bases not matched to a gene: 16. CDR3 amino acids: CASGVLGAGGFYEQYF. The CDR3 DNA reads as TGTGCCAGCGGGGTGCTGGGGGCAGGGGGATTCTACGAGCAGTACTTC.

This clonotype was observed a few times. The chain uses TRBV20-1 and TRBJ2-1; 7 nucleotides agree with TRBD2. The CDR3 consists of 15 residues. Germline assignment: CDR1 DFQATT and CDR2 SNEGSKA (reference sequence). After removal of 0 bases from V and 8 bases from J, the junction contained 10 bases not matched to a gene. CDR3 nucleotide sequence: TGCAGTGCTAGAGATGGACTAGAGCATGTTCATGAGCAGTTCTTC. This sequence encodes CSARDGLEHVHEQFF.

V gene TRBV2 combines with J gene TRBJ2-7; D remains ambiguous. CDR1 is SNHLY and CDR2 is FYNNEI in the germline V gene. The CDR3 contains 14 residues. V was pared by 2 bases and J by 6 bases, with 14 bases between. Here the CDR3 DNA reads TGTGCCAGCAGTGAAAGCCCTTCCGCGATCGAGCAGTACTTC. This encodes CASSESPSAIEQYF. Full variable domain (remainder filled in from reference TRBV2 and TRBJ2-7): EPEVTQTPSHQVTQMGQEVILRCVPISNHLYFYWYRQILGQKVEFLVSFYNNEISEKSEIFDDQFSVERPDGSNFTLKIRSTKLEDSAMYFCASSESPSAIEQYFGPGTRLTVT.

The V gene is TRBV7-2, the J gene TRBJ2-3; 11 nucleotides line up with TRBD2. Trimming cost V 0 bases and J 6 bases; bases outside gene matches: 5. There are 16 residues in the CDR3. Germline CDR1 and CDR2: SGHTA and FQGNSA. The CDR3: CASSLARGTSGDTQYF. The CDR3 DNA reads as TGTGCCAGCAGCTTAGCCCGGGGGACTAGCGGTGATACGCAGTATTTT.

Only a few counts were recorded for this clonotype. The V and J genes are TRBV30 and TRBJ2-1; 8 bases are a match to TRBD2. There are 14 residues in the CDR3. V gave up 4 bases and J gave up 5 bases; unmatched junction bases: 7. From germline, CDR1 is GTSNPN and CDR2 SVGIG (reference sequence). This CDR3 is CAWNTGGLNNEQFF. The CDR3 nucleotides read TGTGCCTGGAATACGGGGGGGCTGAACAATGAGCAGTTCTTC.

The gene calls are TRBV5-1 and TRBJ1-6; maybe TRBD1 (5 bases). The germline V and J ends were trimmed by 4 bases and 7 bases, with 21 bases remaining between them. This CDR3 has 17 amino acids. Germline assignment: CDR1 SGHRS and CDR2 YFSETQ. As DNA, the CDR3 is TGCGCCAGCAGCAACGGACAAGGAGAGAGTTTAAATTCACCCCTCCACTTT. Amino acid sequence: CASSNGQGESLNSPLHF.